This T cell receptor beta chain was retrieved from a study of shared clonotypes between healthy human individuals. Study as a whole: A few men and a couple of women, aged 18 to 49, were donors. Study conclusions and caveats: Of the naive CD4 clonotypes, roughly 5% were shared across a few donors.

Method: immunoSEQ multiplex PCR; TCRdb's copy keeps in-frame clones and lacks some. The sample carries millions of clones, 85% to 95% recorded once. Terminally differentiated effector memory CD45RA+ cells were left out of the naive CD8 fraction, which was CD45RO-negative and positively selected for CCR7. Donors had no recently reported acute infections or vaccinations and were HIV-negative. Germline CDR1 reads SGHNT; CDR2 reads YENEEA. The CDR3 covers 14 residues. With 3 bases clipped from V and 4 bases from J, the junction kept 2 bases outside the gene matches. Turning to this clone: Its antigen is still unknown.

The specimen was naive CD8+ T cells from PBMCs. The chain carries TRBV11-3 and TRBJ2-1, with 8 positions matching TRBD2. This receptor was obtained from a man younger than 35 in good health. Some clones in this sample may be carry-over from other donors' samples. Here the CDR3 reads CASSLASGYNEQFF. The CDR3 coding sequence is TGTGCCAGCAGCTTGGCTAGCGGGTACAATGAGCAGTTCTTC.